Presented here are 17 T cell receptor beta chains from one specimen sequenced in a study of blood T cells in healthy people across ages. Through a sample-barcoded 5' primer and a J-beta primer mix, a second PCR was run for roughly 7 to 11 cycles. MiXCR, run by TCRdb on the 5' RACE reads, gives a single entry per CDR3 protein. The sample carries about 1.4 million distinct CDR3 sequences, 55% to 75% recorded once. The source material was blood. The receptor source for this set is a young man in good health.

This chain's CDR3 is CASTSSLNQPQHF. In DNA, the CDR3 is TGTGCCAGCACCTCAAGTCTCAATCAGCCCCAGCATTTT. V is TRBV12-3 or TRBV12-4 and J is TRBJ1-5; D ambiguous. V lost 7 bases to trimming and J lost 3 bases, with 10 bases between them. The CDR3 is made up of 13 amino acids.

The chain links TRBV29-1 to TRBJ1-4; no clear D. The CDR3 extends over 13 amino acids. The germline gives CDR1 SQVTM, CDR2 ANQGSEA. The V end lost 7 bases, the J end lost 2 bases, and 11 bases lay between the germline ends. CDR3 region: CSAKDETNEKLFF. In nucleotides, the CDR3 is TGCAGCGCCAAGGATGAGACTAATGAAAAACTGTTTTTT.

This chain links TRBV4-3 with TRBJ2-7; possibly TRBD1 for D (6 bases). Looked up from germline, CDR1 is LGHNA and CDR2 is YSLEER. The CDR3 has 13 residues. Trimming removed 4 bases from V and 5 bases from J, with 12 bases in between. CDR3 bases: TGCGCCAGCAGCCCGGACAGTCGAAACGAGCAGTACTTC. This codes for CASSPDSRNEQYF.

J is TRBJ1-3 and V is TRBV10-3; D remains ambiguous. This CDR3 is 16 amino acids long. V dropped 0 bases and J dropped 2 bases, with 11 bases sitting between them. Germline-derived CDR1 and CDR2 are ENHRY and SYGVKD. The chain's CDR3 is CAISESPAGTGNTIYF. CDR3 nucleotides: TGTGCCATCAGTGAGTCGCCGGCAGGTACTGGAAACACCATATATTTT.

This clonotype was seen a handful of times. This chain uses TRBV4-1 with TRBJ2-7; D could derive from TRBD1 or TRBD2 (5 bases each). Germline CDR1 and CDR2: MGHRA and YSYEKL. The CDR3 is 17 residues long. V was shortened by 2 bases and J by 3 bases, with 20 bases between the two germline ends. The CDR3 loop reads CASSQLTTRDGLYEQYF. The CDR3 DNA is TGCGCCAGCAGCCAACTAACTACCCGGGACGGACTCTACGAGCAGTACTTC.

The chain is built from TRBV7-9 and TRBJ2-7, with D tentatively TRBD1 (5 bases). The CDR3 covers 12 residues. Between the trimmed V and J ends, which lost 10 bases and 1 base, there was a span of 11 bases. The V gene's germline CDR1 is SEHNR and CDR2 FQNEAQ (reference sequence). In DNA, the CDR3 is TGTGCCACTCAGGCAGGGTCCTACGAGCAGTACTTC. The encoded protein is CATQAGSYEQYF. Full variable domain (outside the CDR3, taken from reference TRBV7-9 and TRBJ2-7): DTGVSQNPRHKITKRGQNVTFRCDPISEHNRLYWYRQTLGQGPEFLTYFQNEAQLEKSRLLSDRFSAERPKGSFSTLEIQRTEQGDSAMYLCATQAGSYEQYFGPGTRLTVT.

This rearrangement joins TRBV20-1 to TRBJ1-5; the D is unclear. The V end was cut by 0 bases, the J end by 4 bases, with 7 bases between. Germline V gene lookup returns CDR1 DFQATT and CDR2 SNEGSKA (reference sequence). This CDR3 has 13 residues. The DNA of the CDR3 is TGCAGTGCTAGAGATCCCGTTAATCAGCCCCAGCATTTT. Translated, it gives CSARDPVNQPQHF.

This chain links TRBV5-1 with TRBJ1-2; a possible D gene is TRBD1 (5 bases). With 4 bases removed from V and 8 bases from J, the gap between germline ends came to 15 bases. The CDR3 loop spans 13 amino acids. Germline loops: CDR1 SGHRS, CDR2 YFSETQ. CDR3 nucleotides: TGCGCCAGCAGCGACTTAGGGGCAAGAGGCTACACCTTC. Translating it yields CASSDLGARGYTF. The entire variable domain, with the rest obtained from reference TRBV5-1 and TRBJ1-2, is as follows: KAGVTQTPRYLIKTRGQQVTLSCSPISGHRSVSWYQQTPGQGLQFLFEYFSETQRNKGNFPGRFSGRQFSNSRSEMNVSTLELGDSALYLCASSDLGARGYTFGSGTRLTVV.

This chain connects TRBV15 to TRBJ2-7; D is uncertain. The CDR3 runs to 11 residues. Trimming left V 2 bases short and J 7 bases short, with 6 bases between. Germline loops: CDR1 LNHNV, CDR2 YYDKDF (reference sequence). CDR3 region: CATSRTLEQYF. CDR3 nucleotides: TGTGCCACCAGCAGAACGCTTGAGCAGTACTTC.

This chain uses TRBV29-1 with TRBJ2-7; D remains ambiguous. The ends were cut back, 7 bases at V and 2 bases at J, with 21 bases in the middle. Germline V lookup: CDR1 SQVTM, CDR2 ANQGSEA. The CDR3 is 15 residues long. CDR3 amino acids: CSATTMIPRPYEQYF. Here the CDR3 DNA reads TGCAGCGCTACGACCATGATACCCCGTCCCTACGAGCAGTACTTC.

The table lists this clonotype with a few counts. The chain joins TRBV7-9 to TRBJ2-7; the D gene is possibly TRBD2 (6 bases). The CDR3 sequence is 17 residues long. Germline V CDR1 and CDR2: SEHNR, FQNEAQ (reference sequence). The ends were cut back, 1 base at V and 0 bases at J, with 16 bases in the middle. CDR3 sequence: CASSLGAIAESSYEQYF. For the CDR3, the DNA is TGTGCCAGCAGCTTAGGAGCCATAGCGGAAAGCTCCTACGAGCAGTACTTC.

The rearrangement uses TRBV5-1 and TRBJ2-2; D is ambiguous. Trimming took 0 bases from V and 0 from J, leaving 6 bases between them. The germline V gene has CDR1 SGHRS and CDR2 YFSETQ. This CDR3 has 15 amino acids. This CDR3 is CASSLVRTNTGELFF. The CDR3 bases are TGCGCCAGCAGCTTGGTGCGGACGAACACCGGGGAGCTGTTTTTT.

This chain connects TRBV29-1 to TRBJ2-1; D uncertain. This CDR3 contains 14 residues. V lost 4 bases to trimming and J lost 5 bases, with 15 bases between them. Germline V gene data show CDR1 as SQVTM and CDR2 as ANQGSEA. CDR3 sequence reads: CSVGSWADNNEQFF. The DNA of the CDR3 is TGCAGCGTTGGGAGTTGGGCGGATAACAATGAGCAGTTCTTC.

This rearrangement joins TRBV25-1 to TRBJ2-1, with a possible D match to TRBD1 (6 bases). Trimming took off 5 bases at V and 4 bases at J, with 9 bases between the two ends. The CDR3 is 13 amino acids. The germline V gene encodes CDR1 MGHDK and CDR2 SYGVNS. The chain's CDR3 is CASSHQGYNEQFF. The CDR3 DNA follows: TGTGCCAGCAGTCATCAGGGGTACAATGAGCAGTTCTTC.

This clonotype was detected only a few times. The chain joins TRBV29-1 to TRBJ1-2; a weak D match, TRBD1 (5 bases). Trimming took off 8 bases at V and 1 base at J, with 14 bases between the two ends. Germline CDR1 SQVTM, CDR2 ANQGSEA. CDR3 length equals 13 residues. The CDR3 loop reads CSTTGTRNYGYTF. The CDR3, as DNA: TGCAGCACAACCGGGACTCGTAACTATGGCTACACCTTC.

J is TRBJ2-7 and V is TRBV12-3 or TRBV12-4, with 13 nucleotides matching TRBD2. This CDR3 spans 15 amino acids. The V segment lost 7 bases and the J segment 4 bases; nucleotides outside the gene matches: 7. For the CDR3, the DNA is TGTGCCAGCACCGCGGGACTAGCGGGACTGTACGAGCAGTACTTC. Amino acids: CASTAGLAGLYEQYF.

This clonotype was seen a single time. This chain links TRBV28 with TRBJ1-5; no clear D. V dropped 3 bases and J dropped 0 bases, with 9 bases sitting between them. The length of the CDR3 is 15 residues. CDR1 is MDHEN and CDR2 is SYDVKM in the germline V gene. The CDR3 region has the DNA TGTGCCAGCAGTTTCGACGGCTATAGCAATCAGCCCCAGCATTTT. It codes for CASSFDGYSNQPQHF.